A single sample is the source of the 21 T cell receptor beta chains below, sequenced in a study of blood T cells in healthy people across ages. A second PCR of 7 to 11 cycles used a sample-barcoded 5' primer and a J-beta primer mix. MiXCR, run by TCRdb on the 5' RACE reads, gives a single entry per CDR3 protein. The sample has about 1,400,000 distinct CDR3 sequences, 42% seen once. Sequenced: blood. The receptors derive from a woman aged 18-29 years in good health.

This sequence joins TRBV5-5 and TRBJ2-4; D remains ambiguous. This CDR3 is 15 amino acids long. V gave up 4 bases and J gave up 5 bases, with 16 bases separating them. The germline gives CDR1 SGHKS, CDR2 YYEKEE (reference sequence). The CDR3 region is CASSAVGFSENIQYF. The CDR3, as DNA: TGTGCCAGCAGCGCTGTCGGATTCTCTGAAAACATTCAGTACTTC.

This clonotype has more than one count but fewer than ten. The chain employs TRBV9 and TRBJ2-6; D tentatively fits TRBD1 or TRBD2 (5 bases each). V dropped 0 bases and J dropped 1 base, with 8 bases sitting between them. CDR1 SGDLS and CDR2 YYNGEE come from the germline V gene. This CDR3 region has 16 residues. The CDR3 DNA reads as TGTGCCAGCAGCGTAGGCGAGGGGTCTGGGGCCAACGTCCTGACTTTC. This translates into CASSVGEGSGANVLTF.

This clonotype was counted a few times. This chain uses TRBV10-3 with TRBJ1-6, with a possible D match to TRBD1 (5 bases). V lost 3 bases to trimming and J lost 4 bases, with 10 bases between them. The CDR3 consists of 15 residues. Germline CDR1 reads ENHRY; CDR2 reads SYGVKD. The CDR3 coding sequence is TGTGCCATCAGTGAAATGACAGAATATAATTCACCCCTCCACTTT. Residues: CAISEMTEYNSPLHF.

This clonotype has more than one count but fewer than ten. The J gene is TRBJ2-7, the V gene TRBV4-1, with D possibly being TRBD1 or TRBD2 (5 bases each). This CDR3 contains 16 residues. The ends were cut back, 3 bases at V and 2 bases at J, with 17 bases in the middle. CDR1 and CDR2 from the germline V gene are MGHRA and YSYEKL. CDR3 residues: CASSQGDLDPAYEQYF. The CDR3 region has the DNA TGCGCCAGCAGCCAGGGGGATTTGGACCCAGCCTACGAGCAGTACTTC.

The chain is built from TRBV3-1 and TRBJ2-3; the match to TRBD2 covers 12 bases. Per germline, CDR1 LGHDT and CDR2 YNNKEL (reference sequence). V gave up 2 bases and J gave up 8 bases; unmatched junction bases: 11. The CDR3 has 17 residues. The CDR3 DNA is TGTGCCAGCAGCCAATTTATCGTAACTAGCGGGGGGACTACGCAGTATTTT. Protein: CASSQFIVTSGGTTQYF.

V and J are TRBV7-2 and TRBJ2-5, with 8 positions matching TRBD2. V was pared by 5 bases and J by 11 bases, with 10 bases of the junction left unmatched. Germline-derived CDR1 and CDR2 are SGHTA and FQGNSA. The CDR3 runs to 13 residues. CDR3: CASSPGGMGEQYF. DNA for the CDR3: TGTGCCAGCAGCCCGGGGGGGATGGGTGAGCAGTACTTC.

This clonotype has only one observation. The V call is TRBV18, the J call TRBJ2-7; tentatively, D is TRBD1 (6 bases). The CDR3 covers 14 residues. The ends were cut back, 2 bases at V and 4 bases at J, with 12 bases in the middle. Germline assignment: CDR1 KGHSH and CDR2 LQKENI. CDR3 coding DNA: TGTGCCAGCTCACCAGCCGGGACACAATACGAGCAGTACTTC. Its translation: CASSPAGTQYEQYF.

This clonotype was counted only a few times. This chain connects TRBV12-3 or TRBV12-4 to TRBJ2-3; D is undetermined. CDR3 size: 14 residues. V lost 6 bases, J lost 5 bases, and 15 bases lay in between. CDR3 in DNA: TGTGCCAGCAGCAGCCTCGAGGTCGGAGATACGCAGTATTTT. Protein product: CASSSLEVGDTQYF.

This clonotype was seen only once. The junction departs from germline at one end; a sequencing error may be responsible. V usage is TRBV4-1 and J usage is TRBJ2-1; D is unclear. The CDR3 loop spans 14 amino acids. The germline V gene has CDR1 MGHRA and CDR2 YSYEKL. DNA of the CDR3: TGCGCCAGCAGTCTAAGACCGCCTTACAGTGAGCAGTTCTTC. This encodes CASSLRPPYSEQFF.

This chain uses TRBV14 with TRBJ1-1; D not certain. V was pared by 3 bases and J by 6 bases, with 14 bases between. CDR1 is SGHDN, CDR2 FVKESK, per germline. This CDR3 has 14 residues. CDR3: CASSQEPMSAEAFF. CDR3 sequence (DNA): TGTGCCAGCAGCCAGGAACCAATGAGCGCTGAAGCTTTCTTT. Full variable domain (missing parts from reference TRBV14 and TRBJ1-1): EAGVTQFPSHSVIEKGQTVTLRCDPISGHDNLYWYRRVMGKEIKFLLHFVKESKQDESGMPNNRFLAERTGGTYSTLKVQPAELEDSGVYFCASSQEPMSAEAFFGQGTRLTVV.

This clonotype has more than one count but fewer than ten. The chain uses TRBV29-1 and TRBJ2-3; 11 positions agree with TRBD2. This CDR3 comprises 16 residues. The germline V gene encodes CDR1 SQVTM and CDR2 ANQGSEA. The trim removed 1 base at V and 9 bases at J, leaving 12 bases unmatched. Written as DNA, the CDR3 is TGCAGCGTTGAAGCTAGTATTGGACTAGCGGGCGAGACGCAGTATTTT. Residues: CSVEASIGLAGETQYF.

The chain couples TRBV21-1 to TRBJ2-7; the listed D gene, TRBD2, was not tested against the DNA. TRBV21-1 is recorded as a pseudogene. The CDR3 extends over 15 amino acids. CDR3 protein: CASSNWDLLGYEQYF. The DNA of the CDR3 is TGTGCCAGCAGCAATTGGGACCTCCTCGGCTACGAGCAGTACTTC.

This clonotype has ten or more counts. The chain is built from TRBV28 and TRBJ2-5; 9 bases map to TRBD1. CDR3 size: 13 residues. V lost 6 bases, J lost 5 bases, and 4 bases stayed unmatched. Germline-derived CDR1 and CDR2 are MDHEN and SYDVKM. The CDR3 region is CASRTGGRETQYF. Here the CDR3 DNA reads TGTGCCAGCAGAACAGGGGGCAGGGAGACCCAGTACTTC.

V usage is TRBV11-2 and J usage is TRBJ2-3; TRBD2 is a possible D gene (7 bases). CDR1 and CDR2 from the germline V gene are SGHAT and FQNNGV. This CDR3 is 16 amino acids long. V was shortened by 5 bases and J by 2 bases, with 17 bases between the two germline ends. CDR3 sequence: CASSAEKGGPTDTQYF. CDR3 nucleotides: TGTGCCAGCAGCGCCGAAAAGGGGGGGCCCACAGATACGCAGTATTTT.

The chain has TRBV2 and TRBJ2-1; no definite D call. Germline loops: CDR1 SNHLY, CDR2 FYNNEI. The V gene lost 9 bases and the J gene lost 7 bases, with 13 bases spanning the gap. The CDR3 has 12 residues. The CDR3 region has the DNA TGTGCCAGGTGGACGATAGGGAATGAGCAGTTCTTC. It translates to CARWTIGNEQFF.

The chain joins TRBV2 to TRBJ1-5; D gene ambiguous. Germline CDR1 reads SNHLY; CDR2 reads FYNNEI. V was pared by 7 bases and J by 0 bases, with 13 bases between. The CDR3 consists of 15 residues. The CDR3 nucleotides read TGTGCCAGCACCCGCTCGGCGGATAGCAATCAGCCCCAGCATTTT. Its translation: CASTRSADSNQPQHF.

The chain carries TRBV5-1 and TRBJ2-3, with unresolved D. Per germline, CDR1 SGHRS and CDR2 YFSETQ. Deletions cut 6 bases from V and 6 bases from J, with 17 bases between. The CDR3 runs to 14 residues. DNA for the CDR3: TGCGCCAGCAAGCAAGTCCAAAGCATGGATACGCAGTATTTT. Its translation is CASKQVQSMDTQYF.

This clonotype was counted a single time. The V and J genes are TRBV20-1 and TRBJ2-5; 7 positions agree with TRBD2. The DNA matches TRBJ2-7 better at its end, which makes the J call doubtful. The CDR3 totals 14 residues. Per the germline V gene, CDR1 is DFQATT and CDR2 is SNEGSKA (reference sequence). Here the CDR3 DNA reads TGCAGTGCTGGGGGGGGACTGTACACCTACGAGCAGTACTTC. Translated, it gives CSAGGGLYTYEQYF.

The chain employs TRBV18 and TRBJ2-7; the D gene is possibly TRBD1 (6 bases). CDR1 KGHSH and CDR2 LQKENI come from the germline V gene. The CDR3 has 14 amino acids. V lost 4 bases, J lost 2 bases, and 12 bases lay in between. The CDR3 protein is CASSQDRLPYEQYF. For the CDR3, the DNA is TGTGCCAGCTCACAGGACAGACTACCCTACGAGCAGTACTTC.

V and J are TRBV29-1 and TRBJ2-7, with D maybe TRBD2 (5 bases). The CDR3 has 17 residues. Germline V gene data show CDR1 as SQVTM and CDR2 as ANQGSEA. V lost 0 bases and J lost 2, with 20 bases in between. CDR3 sequence: CSVEDPGKGVSAYEQYF. The CDR3 nucleotides are TGCAGCGTTGAAGATCCGGGGAAGGGAGTATCCGCCTACGAGCAGTACTTC.

This rearrangement joins TRBV27 to TRBJ1-6, with TRBD1 matching over 7 bases. The germline CDR1 and CDR2 sequences are MNHEY and SMNVEV (reference sequence). Unmatched junction bases numbered 16, after V lost 4 bases and J lost 10 bases. This CDR3 is built from 17 residues. CDR3: CASSSDPITGVGSPLHF. The CDR3 DNA follows: TGTGCCAGCAGTTCCGATCCCATCACAGGGGTTGGGTCACCCCTCCACTTT.